These 11 T cell receptor beta chains were sequenced from one sample in a study of T cells in Graves' hyperthyroidism and ophthalmopathy. It was RNA transcripts that yielded the amplified TCR beta CDR3 regions. Carried out on the TCR CDR3, a first-round RT-PCR used the HTBI primer set. TCRdb fed the multiplex PCR reads into MiXCR, producing one record per CDR3 protein. The sample has some 770,000 distinct CDR3 sequences, around 17% seen once; the top ten hold 8.4%. Sequencing was done on a sample of blood. Receptors originate from a young man with Graves' hyperthyroidism.

This clonotype showed up just a few times. The J gene is TRBJ2-1, the V gene TRBV9; D possibly corresponds to TRBD2 (5 bases). This CDR3 has 15 amino acids. Trimming pared 4 bases from V and 5 bases from J, leaving 16 bases between. Germline assignment: CDR1 SGDLS and CDR2 YYNGEE. CDR3 residues: CASSSPRGEDNEQFF. The CDR3 DNA reads as TGTGCCAGCAGCTCTCCACGGGGAGAGGACAATGAGCAGTTCTTC.

This clonotype was counted ten times or more. The V call is TRBV7-9, the J call TRBJ2-7; maybe TRBD1 (6 bases). The CDR3 loop spans 15 amino acids. V gave up 1 base and J gave up 2 bases, with 12 bases separating them. Germline-derived CDR1 and CDR2 are SEHNR and FQNEAQ (reference sequence). The CDR3 nucleotides read TGTGCCAGCAGCTTAGGGACAGTACGAGCCTACGAGCAGTACTTC. Protein product: CASSLGTVRAYEQYF.

The V call is TRBV20-1, the J call TRBJ2-7; TRBD1 matches at 7 bases. V was clipped by 3 bases and J by 3 bases; unmatched bases: 2. From germline, CDR1 is DFQATT and CDR2 SNEGSKA (reference sequence). The CDR3 sequence is 12 residues long. The CDR3 DNA follows: TGCAGTGCTAGTTGGGACAGCTACGAGCAGTACTTC. Translated: CSASWDSYEQYF.

The gene calls are TRBV5-1 and TRBJ2-1; D gene uncertain. The CDR3 has 14 residues. Germline values: CDR1 SGHRS, CDR2 YFSETQ. Deletions cut 1 base from V and 8 bases from J, with 13 bases between. The CDR3 loop reads CASSLTPSRYEQFF. The DNA of the CDR3 is TGCGCCAGCAGCTTGACTCCCAGTCGGTATGAGCAGTTCTTC.

V is TRBV12-3 or TRBV12-4 and J is TRBJ2-5; 10 bases are shared with TRBD1. After removal of 3 bases from V and 4 bases from J, the junction contained 5 bases not matched to a gene. The length of the CDR3 is 15 residues. The CDR3 loop is CASSLTGGKGETQYF. CDR3 sequence (DNA): TGTGCCAGCAGTTTGACAGGGGGCAAGGGAGAGACCCAGTACTTC.

This clonotype was picked up many times. The chain combines TRBV27 with TRBJ2-7, with 14 bases lining up with TRBD2. The V segment lost 6 bases and the J segment 3 bases; nucleotides outside the gene matches: 1. Germline CDR1 MNHEY, CDR2 SMNVEV (reference sequence). This CDR3 spans 14 amino acids. As DNA, the CDR3 is TGTGCCAGCAGGGGACTAGCGGGAGACTACGAGCAGTACTTC. It codes for CASRGLAGDYEQYF.

This clonotype was seen repeatedly, ten times or more. This rearrangement joins TRBV28 to TRBJ2-1; D gene unclear. The germline V and J ends were trimmed by 8 bases and 10 bases, with 12 bases remaining between them. The CDR3 spans 11 residues. The germline CDR1 and CDR2 sequences are MDHEN and SYDVKM. The CDR3 nucleotides are TGTGCCAGCCGGTCCCCCCTAGAGCAGTTCTTC. Amino acid sequence: CASRSPLEQFF.

This clonotype was counted between two and nine times. The rearrangement links TRBV7-6 to TRBJ2-7, with unresolved D. The CDR3 has 12 residues. Germline V gene data show CDR1 as SGHVS and CDR2 as FNYEAQ. Trimming cost V 5 bases and J 3 bases, with 8 bases left between them. The CDR3 nucleotides are TGTGCCAGCAGCCAGGAGAGCTACGAGCAGTACTTC. Protein sequence: CASSQESYEQYF. The complete variable domain, with remaining parts taken from reference TRBV7-6 and TRBJ2-7, reads GAGVSQSPRYKVTKRGQDVALRCDPISGHVSLYWYRQALGQGPEFLTYFNYEAQQDKSGLPNDRFSAERPEGSISTLTIQRTEQRDSAMYRCASSQESYEQYFGPGTRLTVT.

This clonotype was recorded many times. V usage is TRBV7-9 and J usage is TRBJ2-7; 9 bases agree with TRBD2. V lost 5 bases, J lost 2 bases, and 10 bases stayed unmatched. The CDR3 loop spans 16 amino acids. Germline CDR1 is SEHNR and CDR2 is FQNEAQ (reference sequence). CDR3: CASSRVAAGGPYEQYF. The CDR3 DNA is TGTGCCAGCAGCAGGGTCGCAGCGGGAGGCCCCTACGAGCAGTACTTC.

Many counts were recorded for this clonotype. The chain links TRBV2 to TRBJ1-2, with no clear D. The V end lost 6 bases, the J end lost 1 base, and 3 bases lay between the germline ends. The CDR3 contains 11 residues. The V gene's germline CDR1 is SNHLY and CDR2 FYNNEI. CDR3 amino acids: CASRVNYGYTF. CDR3 DNA sequence: TGTGCCAGCAGGGTTAACTATGGCTACACCTTC.

This clonotype was seen more than once but under ten times. J is TRBJ2-1 and V is TRBV28; D is perhaps TRBD1 or TRBD2 (6 bases each). V lost 6 bases to trimming and J lost 2 bases, with 14 bases between them. Germline V CDR1 and CDR2: MDHEN, SYDVKM. The CDR3 consists of 15 residues. DNA of the CDR3: TGTGCCAGCAGCGCGGGGACACGAGCCTACAATGAGCAGTTCTTC. Amino acids: CASSAGTRAYNEQFF. Full variable domain (remainder filled in from reference TRBV28 and TRBJ2-1): DVKVTQSSRYLVKRTGEKVFLECVQDMDHENMFWYRQDPGLGLRLIYFSYDVKMKEKGDIPEGYSVSREKKERFSLILESASTNQTSMYLCASSAGTRAYNEQFFGPGTRLTVL.